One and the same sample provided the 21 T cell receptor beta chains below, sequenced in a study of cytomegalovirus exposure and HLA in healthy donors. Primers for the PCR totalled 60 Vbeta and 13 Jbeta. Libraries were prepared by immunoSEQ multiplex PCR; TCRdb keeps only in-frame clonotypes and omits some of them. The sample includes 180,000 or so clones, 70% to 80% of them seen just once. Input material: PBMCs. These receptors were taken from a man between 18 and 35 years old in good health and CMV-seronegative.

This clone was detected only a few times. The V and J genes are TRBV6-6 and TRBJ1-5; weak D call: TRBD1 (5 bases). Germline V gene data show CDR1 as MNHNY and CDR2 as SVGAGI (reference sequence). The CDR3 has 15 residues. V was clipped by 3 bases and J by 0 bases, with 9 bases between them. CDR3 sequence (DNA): TGTGCCAGCAGTTATAGTGACAGTAGCAATCAGCCCCAGCATTTT. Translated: CASSYSDSSNQPQHF.

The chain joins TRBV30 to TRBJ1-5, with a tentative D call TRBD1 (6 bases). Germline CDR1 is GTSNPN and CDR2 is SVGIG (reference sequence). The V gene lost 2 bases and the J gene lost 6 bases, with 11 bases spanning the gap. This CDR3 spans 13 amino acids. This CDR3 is CAWSPQGSQPQHF. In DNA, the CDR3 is TGTGCCTGGAGTCCACAGGGAAGTCAGCCCCAGCATTTT.

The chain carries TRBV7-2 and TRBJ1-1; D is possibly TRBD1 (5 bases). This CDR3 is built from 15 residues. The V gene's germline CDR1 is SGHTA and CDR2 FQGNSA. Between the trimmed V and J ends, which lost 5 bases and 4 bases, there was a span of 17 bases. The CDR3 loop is CASSQGAGLSTEAFF. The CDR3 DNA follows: TGTGCCAGCAGCCAAGGGGCGGGGCTGAGCACTGAAGCTTTCTTT.

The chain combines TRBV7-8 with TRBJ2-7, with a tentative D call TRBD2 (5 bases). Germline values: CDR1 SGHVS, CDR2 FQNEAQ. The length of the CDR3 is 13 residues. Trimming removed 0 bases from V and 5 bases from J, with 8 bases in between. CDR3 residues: CASSLAGAHEQYF. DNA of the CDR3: TGTGCCAGCAGCTTAGCGGGAGCCCACGAGCAGTACTTC. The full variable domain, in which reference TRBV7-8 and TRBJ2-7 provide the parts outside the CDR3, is GAGVSQSPRYKVAKRGQDVALRCDPISGHVSLFWYQQALGQGPEFLTYFQNEAQLDKSGLPSDRFFAERPEGSVSTLKIQRTQQEDSAVYLCASSLAGAHEQYFGPGTRLTVT.

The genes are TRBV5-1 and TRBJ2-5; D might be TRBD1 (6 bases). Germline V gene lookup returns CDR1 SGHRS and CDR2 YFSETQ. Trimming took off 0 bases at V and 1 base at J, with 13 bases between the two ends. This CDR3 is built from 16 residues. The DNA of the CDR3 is TGCGCCAGCAGCTTGGCCGTTGCAGGGGTCCAAGAGACCCAGTACTTC. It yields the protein CASSLAVAGVQETQYF.

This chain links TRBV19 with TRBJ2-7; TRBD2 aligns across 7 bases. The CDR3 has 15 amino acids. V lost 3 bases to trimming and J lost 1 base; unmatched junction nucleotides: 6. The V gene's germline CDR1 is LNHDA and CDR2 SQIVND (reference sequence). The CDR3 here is CASSIWGSGSYEQYF. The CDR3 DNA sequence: TGTGCCAGTAGTATCTGGGGTAGCGGGTCCTACGAGCAGTACTTC.

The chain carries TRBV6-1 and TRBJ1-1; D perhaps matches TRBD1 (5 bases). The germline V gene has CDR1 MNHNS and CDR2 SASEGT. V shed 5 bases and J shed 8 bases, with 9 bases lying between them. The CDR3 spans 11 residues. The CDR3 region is CASSYAGEAFF. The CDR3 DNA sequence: TGTGCCAGCAGTTACGCAGGGGAAGCTTTCTTT.

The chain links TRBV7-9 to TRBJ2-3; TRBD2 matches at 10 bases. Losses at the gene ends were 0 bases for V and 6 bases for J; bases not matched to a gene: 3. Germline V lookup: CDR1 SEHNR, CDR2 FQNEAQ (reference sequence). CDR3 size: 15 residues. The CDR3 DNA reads TGTGCCAGCAGCTTAGCGCCAGCGGGAGGGGATACGCAGTATTTT. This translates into CASSLAPAGGDTQYF.

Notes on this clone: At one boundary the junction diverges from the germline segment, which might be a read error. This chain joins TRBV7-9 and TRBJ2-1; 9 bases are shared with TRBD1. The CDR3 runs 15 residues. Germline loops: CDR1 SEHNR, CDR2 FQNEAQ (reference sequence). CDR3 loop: CSSSFGTGTYNEQFF. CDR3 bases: TGTTCCAGCAGCTTCGGGACAGGGACCTACAATGAGCAGTTCTTC.

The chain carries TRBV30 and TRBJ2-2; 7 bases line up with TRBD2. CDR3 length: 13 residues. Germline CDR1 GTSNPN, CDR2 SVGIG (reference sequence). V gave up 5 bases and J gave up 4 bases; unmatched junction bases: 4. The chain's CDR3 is CAWLGLPTGELFF. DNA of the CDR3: TGTGCCTGGTTGGGACTACCCACCGGGGAGCTGTTTTTT.

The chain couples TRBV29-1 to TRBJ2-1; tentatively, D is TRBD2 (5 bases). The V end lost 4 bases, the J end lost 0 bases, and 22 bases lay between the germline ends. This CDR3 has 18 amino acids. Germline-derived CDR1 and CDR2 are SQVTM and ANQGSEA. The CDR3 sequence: CSVAGRSGAVRSYNEQFF. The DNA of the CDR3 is TGCAGCGTTGCCGGAAGGAGCGGAGCTGTTCGCTCCTACAATGAGCAGTTCTTC.

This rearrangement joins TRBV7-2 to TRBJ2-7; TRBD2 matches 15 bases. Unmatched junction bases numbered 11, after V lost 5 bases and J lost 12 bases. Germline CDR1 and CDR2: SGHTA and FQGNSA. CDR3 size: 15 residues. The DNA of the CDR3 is TGTGCCAGCAGCCCCGGTCCCGGACTAGCGGGAGGGCGGTACTTC. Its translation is CASSPGPGLAGGRYF.

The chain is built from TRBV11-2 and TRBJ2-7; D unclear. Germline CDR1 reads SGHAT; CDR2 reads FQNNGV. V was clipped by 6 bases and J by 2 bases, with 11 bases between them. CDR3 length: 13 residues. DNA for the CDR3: TGTGCCAGCAGTACTCGGTCCACCTACGAGCAGTACTTC. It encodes CASSTRSTYEQYF. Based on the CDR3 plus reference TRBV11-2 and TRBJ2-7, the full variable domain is EAGVAQSPRYKIIEKRQSVAFWCNPISGHATLYWYQQILGQGPKLLIQFQNNGVVDDSQLPKDRFSAERLKGVDSTLKIQPAKLEDSAVYLCASSTRSTYEQYFGPGTRLTVT.

The DNA for the CDR3 is TGCGCCAGCAGCCAACCCACAGGGAGCTCCTACAATGAGCAGTTCTTC. Protein: CASSQPTGSSYNEQFF. The rearrangement links TRBV4-3 to TRBJ2-1; D perhaps matches TRBD1 (6 bases). V was clipped by 2 bases and J by 0 bases, with 11 bases between them. This CDR3 is 16 amino acids long. The germline V gene encodes CDR1 LGHNA and CDR2 YSLEER.

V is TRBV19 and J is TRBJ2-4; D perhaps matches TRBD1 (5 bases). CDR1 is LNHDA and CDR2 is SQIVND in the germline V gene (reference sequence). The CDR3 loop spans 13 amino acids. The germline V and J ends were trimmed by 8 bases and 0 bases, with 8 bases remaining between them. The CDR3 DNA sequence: TGTGCCAGTCGACAGTCAGCCAAAAACATTCAGTACTTC. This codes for CASRQSAKNIQYF. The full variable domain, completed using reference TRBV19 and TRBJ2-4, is DGGITQSPKYLFRKEGQNVTLSCEQNLNHDAMYWYRQDPGQGLRLIYYSQIVNDFQKGDIAEGYSVSREKKESFPLTVTSAQKNPTAFYLCASRQSAKNIQYFGAGTRLSVL.

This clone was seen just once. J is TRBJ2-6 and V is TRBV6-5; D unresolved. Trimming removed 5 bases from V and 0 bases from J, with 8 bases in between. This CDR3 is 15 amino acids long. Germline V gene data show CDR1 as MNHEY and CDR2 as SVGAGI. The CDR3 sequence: CASSPLASGANVLTF. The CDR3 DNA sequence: TGTGCCAGCAGTCCCCTGGCCTCTGGGGCCAACGTCCTGACTTTC.

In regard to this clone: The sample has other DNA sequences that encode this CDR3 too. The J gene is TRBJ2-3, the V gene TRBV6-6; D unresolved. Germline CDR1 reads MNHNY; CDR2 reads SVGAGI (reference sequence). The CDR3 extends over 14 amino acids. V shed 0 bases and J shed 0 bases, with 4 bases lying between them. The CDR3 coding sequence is TGTGCCAGCAGTTACTCCACTAGCACAGATACGCAGTATTTT. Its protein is CASSYSTSTDTQYF.

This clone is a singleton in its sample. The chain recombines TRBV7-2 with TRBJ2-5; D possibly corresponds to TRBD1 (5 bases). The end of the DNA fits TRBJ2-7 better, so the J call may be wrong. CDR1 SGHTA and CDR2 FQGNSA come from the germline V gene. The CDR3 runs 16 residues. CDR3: CASSPSGALSSYEQYF. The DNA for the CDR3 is TGTGCCAGCAGCCCCAGTGGGGCCTTGAGCTCCTACGAGCAGTACTTC.

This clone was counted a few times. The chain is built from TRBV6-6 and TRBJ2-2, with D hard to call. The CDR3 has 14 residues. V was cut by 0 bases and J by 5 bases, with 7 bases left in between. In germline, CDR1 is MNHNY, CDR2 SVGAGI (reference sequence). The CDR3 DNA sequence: TGTGCCAGCAGTTACTCGATGGAGACCGGGGAGCTGTTTTTT. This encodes CASSYSMETGELFF.

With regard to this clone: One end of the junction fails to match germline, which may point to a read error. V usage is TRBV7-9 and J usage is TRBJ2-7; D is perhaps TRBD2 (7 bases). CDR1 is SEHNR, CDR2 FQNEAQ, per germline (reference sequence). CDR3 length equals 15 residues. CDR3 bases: TGTTCCAGCAGCCCGGGGGGCCGGATCTCCTACGAGCAGTACTTC. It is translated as CSSSPGGRISYEQYF.

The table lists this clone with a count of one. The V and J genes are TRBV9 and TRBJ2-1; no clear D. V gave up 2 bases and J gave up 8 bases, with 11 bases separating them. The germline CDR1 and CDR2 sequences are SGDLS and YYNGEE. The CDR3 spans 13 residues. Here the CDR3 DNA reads TGTGCCAGCAGCGTTAGTTTAGCAGATGAGCAGTTCTTC. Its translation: CASSVSLADEQFF.